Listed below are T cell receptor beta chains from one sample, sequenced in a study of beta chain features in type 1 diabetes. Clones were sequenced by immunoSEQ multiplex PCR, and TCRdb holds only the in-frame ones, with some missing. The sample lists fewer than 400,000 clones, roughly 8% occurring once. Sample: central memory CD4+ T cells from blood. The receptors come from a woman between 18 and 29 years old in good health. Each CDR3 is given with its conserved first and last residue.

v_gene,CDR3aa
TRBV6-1,CAISAGPRGLYEQYF
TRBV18,CASSPPRTTYNEQFF
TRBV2,CASRELVEEQFF
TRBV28,CASSLGGQGFETQYF
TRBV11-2,CASSYKYEQYF
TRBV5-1,CASSLGSGVNEQYF
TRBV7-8,CASSLTGTGNSPLHF
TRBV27,CASSSTGQYLYGYTF
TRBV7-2,CASSLATGVSEQYF
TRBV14,CASSQLGGSYEQYF
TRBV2,CASTEFTDTQYF
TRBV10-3,CAISVQTEQFF
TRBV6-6,CASAWTSGYEQYF